This paragraph covers one T cell receptor beta chain sequence. The antigen it recognizes is unknown. The input lacks base qualities; no much larger clone sits a single base away. Reading the germline V gene (reference sequence) gives CDR1 SEHNR and CDR2 FQNEAQ. Reading from cysteine to phenylalanine, the CDR3 counts 15 amino acids. The read is trimmed to its CDR3 DNA, 45 bases read in frame from base 1. At the junction V is shortened by 1 base and J by 1 base, with 10 bases in between. The data stem from a study of OX40 agonist ivuxolimab in advanced cancers. Study-level background: Ivuxolimab was a fully human IgG2 agonistic monoclonal antibody targeting the costimulatory receptor OX40 (CD134). Intravenous ivuxolimab was administered to patients every 2 weeks at six dose levels: 0.01, 0.1, 0.3, 1.5, 3 and 10 mg/kg. Of the roughly 51 patients in dose escalation, about 20 had hepatocellular carcinoma, approximately 15 had melanoma, 9 had renal cell carcinoma and 9 had head and neck cancer. A male proportion of 75% to 85% and a mean age of around 60 years, ranging from 23 to 79, were recorded for the dose-escalation cohort. Patients were allowed to have had prior anti-PD-1, anti-PD-L1 or anti-CTLA-4 therapy, and 40% of the dose-escalation patients had been treated with checkpoint inhibitors. Partial responses occurred in three dose-escalation patients, of whom one had hepatocellular carcinoma and two had cutaneous melanoma. The purpose of peripheral TCRbeta sequencing was to test whether ivuxolimab changed TCR sequence diversity and led to clonal T-cell expansion. The paper describes the monotherapy dose-escalation part (N = 52 patients) of the phase I trial of ivuxolimab.

Genomic DNA was extracted from sorted cells for sequencing of the TCRbeta CDR3 region. The immunoSEQ Assay was used to sequence the TCRbeta CDR3 regions. In its TCRdb copy, this immuneACCESS table keeps in-frame sequences only and misses some clones. Where compared with another copy, unresolved V genes explain less than half of these, and the others have no known cause. The sample table records around 69,000 clones; 80% to 90% of these occur just once. The leading ten clones occupy 4% to 4.5% of the sample. The trial excluded patients who had a history of autoimmune disease or who were on systemic immunosuppression. In every dose cohort, peripheral blood was drawn for TCR sequencing at baseline, cycle 4 day 1, and cycle 7 day 1. Samples were obtained from an open-label, multicenter, first-in-human phase I dose-escalation trial of ivuxolimab. Adults with locally advanced or metastatic melanoma, renal cell carcinoma, hepatocellular carcinoma or head and neck squamous cell carcinoma were enrolled in the trial. Before TCR sequencing, CD4+ T cells and CD8+ T cells from peripheral blood were sorted into separate populations.

The investigation overall reported the following: In the 0.1-3.0 mg/kg groups, partial responders had among the lowest normalized peripheral clonal expansion, particularly in CD8+ T cells. After ivuxolimab, expanded clones were on average more numerous among CD8+ T cells than among CD4+ T cells. Low levels of normalized T-cell clonal expansion were also seen in some patients who did not respond. At doses of 0.1 to 3.0 mg/kg, clonal expansion of both CD4+ and CD8+ blood T cells was observed from baseline to week 6. The antigen specificity of the peripheral T cells that underwent clonal expansion was not determined.

The receptor's source is an adult with an advanced solid tumor such as melanoma, head and neck, liver or kidney cancer. The chain links TRBV7-9 with TRBJ1-1, with the D gene too uncertain to name. The sample was CD4+ or CD8+ T cells sorted from blood, taken in a trial of the OX40 agonist ivuxolimab. The nucleotide sequence reads TGTGCCAGCAGCTTAGTCCCCGCCGGGAACACTGAAGCTTTCTTT. It translates as CASSLVPAGNTEAFF.